Here is one T cell receptor (beta chain) with its context. Extracted from the samples, RNA was reverse transcribed into cDNA to serve as the sequencing template. TCRdb's table, derived via immunoSEQ multiplex PCR, lists solely in-frame clones and lacks some. The sample shows roughly 250,000 clones, roughly two thirds of them seen only once. Punch biopsies of lesional scalp, plus peripheral blood, were taken from alopecia areata patients. V lost 3 bases, J lost 13 bases, and 13 bases lay in between. Germline-derived CDR1 and CDR2 are LGHNA and YNFKEQ. CDR3 length equals 13 residues. The data are from a study of CD8+ T cells in alopecia areata. The overall study: Twice a day, 5 to 10 mg of oral tofacitinib was administered to treated patients. Tofacitinib lasted 6 to 18 months, then 6 months off drug.

This TCR derives from a human donor with alopecia areata. V usage is TRBV4-2 and J usage is TRBJ1-6; D might be TRBD1 (5 bases). The starting material was CD4+ T cells sorted from blood, obtained at week 0. CDR3 region: CASSQTELSPLHF. The DNA for the CDR3 is TGTGCCAGCAGCCAGACAGAGTTATCGCCCCTCCACTTT.